This T cell receptor beta chain is from a study of PD-1 blockade in classical Hodgkin lymphoma. Time point in this sample: cycle 4 day 1 (C4D1), after 6 weeks of nivolumab. Brentuximab vedotin exposure varied, and every patient relapsed after autologous stem cell transplantation. Method: immunoSEQ multiplex PCR; TCRdb's copy keeps in-frame clones and lacks some. The table shows approximately 9,000 clones, with roughly 89% occurring only once. Overall study results and limits: Exclusion applied to patients who initiated nivolumab less than 1 year following ASCT. There was a significant rise in CD4+ TCR diversity by C4D1, with no such rise for CD8+. Reports described newly diagnosed patients as having lower baseline TCR diversity than healthy donors.

The V gene lost 4 bases and the J gene lost 0 bases, with 12 bases spanning the gap. In germline, CDR1 is MNHEY, CDR2 SMNVEV (reference sequence). The CDR3 is 15 amino acids. The table lists this clone with a few counts. Its antigen remains unidentified. The TCR sequence derives from a human donor with classical Hodgkin lymphoma. The sample consisted of peripheral blood mononuclear cells (PBMCs), taken before the fourth cycle of nivolumab. The V and J genes are TRBV27 and TRBJ1-1; D is unclear. The CDR3 protein is CASSSIGPMNTEAFF. In nucleotides, the CDR3 is TGTGCCAGCAGTTCCATTGGCCCCATGAACACTGAAGCTTTCTTT.